Listed below are T cell receptor beta chains from one sample, sequenced in a study of shared clonotypes between healthy human individuals. The protocol was immunoSEQ multiplex PCR, while the TCRdb copy is restricted to in-frame clones and leaves out a portion. The sample lists roughly 810,000 clones; around 96% were seen once. The sample comprised naive CD8+ T cells sorted from blood. All receptors come from a man aged 30-40 years in good health. Both conserved end residues are part of each CDR3.

TRBV5-4 CASSLGDGYYNEQFF
TRBV4-1 CASSQAPTGYEQYF
TRBV7-6 CASSLRASAGNEQFF
TRBV7-2 CASSPHTFGGHMNTEAFF
TRBV7-9 CASSLDWTGYNEKLFF
TRBV13 CASTLTDTQYF
TRBV5-5 CASSLAPGQGAAYEQYF
TRBV4-3 CASSQDPASFGEQYF
TRBV29-1 CSIAGEVTGELFF
TRBV29-1 CSVVVRGRSYEQYF
TRBV11-2 CASSLQTGIHEQYF
TRBV28 CASSFRDFPIEQYF
TRBV15 CATSRGGRAADTQYF
TRBV6-6 CASSYRLNYEQYF
TRBV14 CASSQGTSVVGNEQFF
TRBV5-1 CASSLGLGFNTEAFF
TRBV30 CAWIKLAGRDTEAFF
TRBV29-1 CSVASRDSNQPQHF
TRBV5-1 CASSLYNEQFF
TRBV7-6 CASSLLLGRPAEAFF
TRBV27 CASSLNRANQPQHF
TRBV19 CASSISGSGYNEQFF
TRBV11-2 CASSLGPWASGTTHNEQFF
TRBV27 CASSPYSGSSYNEQFF
TRBV5-5 CASRSIAGEQYF
TRBV2 CASRRDSGEFGELFF
TRBV6-6 CASSPDVAGYYEQYF
TRBV7-8 CASSHKFQETQYF
TRBV11-2 CASSLMAGSSYEQYF
TRBV15 CATSYGQGGVDEQFF
TRBV4-1 CASSRGFGGSYEQYF
TRBV2 CASSDRQGGLEETQYF
TRBV10-3 CAISESGRRENTEAFF
TRBV19 CASSITGGQETQYF
TRBV28 CASSLQGADTEAFF
TRBV14 CASSQVGLAGADTQYF
TRBV27 CASSSQAGAFHTDTQYF
TRBV11-2 CASSLVGGLARDVSYEQYF
TRBV6-5 CASSYTRRDEQYF
TRBV27 CASSAGITSTDTQYF
TRBV5-1 CASSSGTSGTDTQYF
TRBV29-1 CSAGTSGRYQETQYF
TRBV27 CASSLPLGEQYF
TRBV5-6 CASSFGEQGPLYEQYF
TRBV7-9 CASSLDQGREGRSGTQYF
TRBV21-1 CASSKGVDRVAGANVLTF
TRBV11-2 CASSPLVVYEQYF
TRBV7-9 CASRGLAGVGNEQFF
TRBV5-1 CASSGLQGSVVGTEAFF
TRBV18 CASSLDRVQETQYF
TRBV10-3 CAIGRDEQYF
TRBV18 CASYGRQDNEKLFF
TRBV5-4 CAISGTPIGRAGELFF
TRBV7-9 CASSFPIQGKTQYF
TRBV29-1 CSVDDELARGYEQFF
TRBV28 CAIRGQLNNQPQHF
TRBV5-5 CASTLREGHYEQYF
TRBV6-1 CASSEVTGWADTQYF
TRBV19 CASYDRLPGNTIYF